Reported below is one T cell receptor (beta chain). Its antigen is currently unknown. Germline V gene data show CDR1 as SGHTA and CDR2 as FQGNSA. The CDR3 runs 15 residues. UMI-labeled 5' RACE yielded the TRB cDNA libraries. No DNA is given; TCRdb re-called the 5' RACE reads and lists each CDR3 protein once. The sample shows under 85,000 distinct CDR3 sequences, and about 0.71% sits with its ten largest clones. A CD45RO-CCR7+CD27+CD95- phenotype identified naive CD8+ T cells. The sample is drawn from a study of CXCR3-negative and CXCR3-positive naive CD8 T cells. Overall study results and limits: Diversity was high in both naive subsets and much lower in memory cells. The TRBV-TRBJ usage of naive CXCR3-negative and CXCR3-positive cells was similar, but that of memory cells differed. Comparison of naive cells showed more hydrophobic TRB CDR3s in CXCR3-positive than in CXCR3-negative naive cells.

This chain links TRBV7-2 with TRBJ2-3. Sample: naive CXCR3+ CD8+ T cells from blood. Subset specified: CD45RO-CCR7+CD27+CD95- naive CD8+ T cells expressing CXCR3 (TNR3+). This sequence was found in a human donor in good health. Some clones in this sample may be carry-over from other donors' samples. This chain's CDR3 is CGSSLGSGVPDTQYF. Combining the CDR3 with reference TRBV7-2 and TRBJ2-3 gives the whole variable domain GAGVSQSPSNKVTEKGKDVELRCDPISGHTALYWYRQSLGQGLEFLIYFQGNSAPDKSGLPSDRFSAERTGGSVSTLTIQRTQQEDSAVYLCGSSLGSGVPDTQYFGPGTRLTVL.